This T cell receptor beta chain was identified in a study of blood T cell repertoires in COVID-19 (dated by TCRdb to 2020 to 2022). About the investigation overall: Samples from collaborators originated in the United States, Italy and Spain and spanned both the acute and convalescent phases of COVID-19. The material from the prospective study consisted of cDNA or gDNA derived from T cells, B-cell-depleted T cells, or PBMCs. Nearly every sample came with metadata listing a de-identified subject ID, COVID-19 status, age in years and sex. The repertoires were released in a freely available public database intended as a resource for research on the immune response to SARS-CoV-2. HLA class I and class II types, where available, came from metadata supplied by the sample provider rather than from assay-based typing. Subjects who had been exposed to COVID-19, were actively infected with it, or had recovered from it provided the deeply sampled blood TCRbeta repertoires that made up the dataset. The samples were drawn from two sources: the first 160 participants of the ongoing ImmuneRACE study, and approximately 1,300 subjects contributed by 6 global collaborators. Findings and caveats that apply to the study as a whole: Clinical and demographic metadata were provided uncurated, with the amount varying by source and participant.

Participants in the prospective study were enrolled through a virtual design, were aged about 18 to 100 years, and lived in approximately 25 United States geographic areas. Cohort assignment in the prospective study relied on participant-reported clinical history from a screening survey and a study questionnaire. Recovered participants in ImmuneRACE Cohort 3 were defined by two consecutive negative NP/OP PCR tests, clearance by a healthcare professional, or resolution of symptoms. Mobile phlebotomists in the prospective study collected whole blood, serum and a nasopharyngeal or oropharyngeal swab from every participant. Additional blood draws and questionnaires over an approximately 2-month period could optionally be provided by prospective study participants. Prospective study blood samples were shipped either frozen or at room temperature before DNA extraction. A word on this clone: No cognate antigen has been identified for it. No base quality information exists; no much larger clone differs at one position.

The CDR3 starts with the cysteine, ends with the phenylalanine, and has 13 residues. The CDR3 DNA has 39 bases and is translated from base 1. According to the germline V gene, CDR1 reads KGHDR and CDR2 reads SFDVKD. Deletion took 6 bases off V and 6 bases off J, with a span of 11 bases between the germline ends. TCRbeta CDR3 regions were amplified from genomic DNA using the immunoSEQ Assay, a bias-controlled multiplex PCR. On the study's bioinformatics: The number of nucleated cells in each sample was estimated by amplification of reference gene primers within the assay. To quantify the absolute abundance of each unique TCRbeta CDR3 rearrangement, sequence reads were collapsed and filtered. For each sample, productive Simpson clonality was calculated by taking the square root of Simpson's diversity index across productive rearrangements. What TCRdb holds here is the immuneACCESS table cut down to in-frame rearrangements. Part of the clones is not present; checked against another copy, under half of the missing clones reflect an unresolved V gene, and the others are unexplained. V and J calls and clone size are those listed in that table; D and trimming were worked out from the DNA. The sample records roughly 500,000 clones, more than 75% of which are singletons. Clones ranked in the top ten supply 1.8% of the sample.

The origin of this receptor is a woman in her 40s who had recovered from COVID-19. Rearrangement joined TRBV24-1 to TRBJ2-1; TRBD2 is a possible D gene, resting on 5 matching bases. Sequencing was done on a sample of PBMCs or T cells enriched from blood (not recorded which). The CDR3 protein is CATSPEGGNEQFF. The DNA sequence is TGTGCCACCAGTCCCGAGGGTGGCAATGAGCAGTTCTTC.